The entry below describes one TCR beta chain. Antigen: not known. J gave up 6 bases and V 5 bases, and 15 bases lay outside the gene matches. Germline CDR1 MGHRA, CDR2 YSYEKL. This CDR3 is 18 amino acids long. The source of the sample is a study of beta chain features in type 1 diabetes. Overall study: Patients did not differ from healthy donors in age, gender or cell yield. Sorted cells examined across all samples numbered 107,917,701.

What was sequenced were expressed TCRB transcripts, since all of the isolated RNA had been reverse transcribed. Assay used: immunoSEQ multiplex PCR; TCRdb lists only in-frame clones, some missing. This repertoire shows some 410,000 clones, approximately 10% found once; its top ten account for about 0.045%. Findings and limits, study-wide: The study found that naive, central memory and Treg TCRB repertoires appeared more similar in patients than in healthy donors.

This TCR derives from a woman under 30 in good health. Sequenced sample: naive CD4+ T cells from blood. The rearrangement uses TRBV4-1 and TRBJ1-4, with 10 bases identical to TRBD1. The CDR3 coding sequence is TGCGCCAGCAGCTATCAGACCACAGGCGGGACAGGGGATGAAAAACTGTTTTTT. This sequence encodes CASSYQTTGGTGDEKLFF.